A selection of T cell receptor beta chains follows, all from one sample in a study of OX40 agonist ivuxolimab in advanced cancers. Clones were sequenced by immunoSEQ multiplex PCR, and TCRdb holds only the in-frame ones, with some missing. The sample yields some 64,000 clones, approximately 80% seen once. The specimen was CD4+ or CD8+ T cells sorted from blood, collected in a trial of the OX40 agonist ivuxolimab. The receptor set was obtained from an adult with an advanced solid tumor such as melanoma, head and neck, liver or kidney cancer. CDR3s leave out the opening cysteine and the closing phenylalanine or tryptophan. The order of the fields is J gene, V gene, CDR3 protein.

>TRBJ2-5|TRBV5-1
ASSLGTKETQY
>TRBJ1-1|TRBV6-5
ASSYSIVMNTEAF
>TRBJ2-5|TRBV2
ASTRLAGPQETQY
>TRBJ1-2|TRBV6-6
ASSLGGQGTIYGYT
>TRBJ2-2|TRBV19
ASSSRQGGTGELF
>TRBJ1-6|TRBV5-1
ASTPNEGNNSPLH
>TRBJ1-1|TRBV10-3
AISESTGNTEAF
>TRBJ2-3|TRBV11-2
ASSLDGAGTDTQY
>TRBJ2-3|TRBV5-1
ASSLRLQADTQY
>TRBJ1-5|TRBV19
ASSISGGGNQPQH
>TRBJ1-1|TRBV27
ASSPQRGGSEAF
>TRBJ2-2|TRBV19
ASSMYLGPTNTGELF
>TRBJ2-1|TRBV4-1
ASSQGQHNEQF
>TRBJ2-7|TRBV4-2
ASSQGLAGLSYEQY
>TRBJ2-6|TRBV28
ASTRGGGGANVLT
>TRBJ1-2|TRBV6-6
ASSFDRVGYT
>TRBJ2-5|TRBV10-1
ASSELGGKGPQY
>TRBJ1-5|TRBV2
ASRGTGVQPQH
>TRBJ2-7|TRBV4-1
ASSQGQGVWEQY
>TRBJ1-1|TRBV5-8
ASSLGVLGTEAF
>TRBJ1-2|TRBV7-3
ASSPTGEDGYT
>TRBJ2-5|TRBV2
ASSRDRTQETQY
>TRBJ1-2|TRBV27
ASTFLGGAGTNYGYT